The source of this T cell receptor (beta chain) is a study of OX40 agonist ivuxolimab in advanced cancers. Study summary: Patients received ivuxolimab, an intravenous treatment, every 2 weeks at 0.01 to 10 mg/kg. It was permissible to have had prior anti-PD-1, anti-PD-L1 or anti-CTLA-4 therapy, and about 40% had some.

This CDR3 spans 13 amino acids. The V gene end was trimmed by 7 bases and the J gene end by 6 bases; junction bases not matched to a gene: 6. Germline CDR1 reads MNHNY; CDR2 reads SVGAGI (reference sequence). Study results and caveats: Some patients without response likewise showed low normalized clonal expansion.

Clones were sequenced by immunoSEQ multiplex PCR, and TCRdb holds only the in-frame ones, with some missing. The sample records 29,000 or so clones, about nine tenths being singletons. As for this clone: Its antigen remains unknown.

The clonotype was recovered from an adult with an advanced solid tumor such as melanoma, head and neck, liver or kidney cancer. This chain joins TRBV6-6 and TRBJ2-1; 7 bases line up with TRBD1. The material was CD4+ or CD8+ T cells sorted from blood, obtained in a trial of the OX40 agonist ivuxolimab. CDR3 in amino acids: CASTKTGPNEQFF. CDR3 bases: TGTGCCAGCACCAAGACAGGGCCCAATGAGCAGTTCTTC.